The rows below give T cell receptor beta chains drawn from one sample of a study of technical replicates of blood from several donors. Clones were sequenced by immunoSEQ multiplex PCR, and TCRdb holds only the in-frame ones, with some missing. The sample records tens of thousands of clones, 91% being singletons. Specimen: T cells isolated from PBMCs. These receptors were taken from a human donor in good health. Both conserved end residues are part of each CDR3. A D gene is named only where the DNA matches it firmly. Clone size appears in some rows only: once, few, many, or a class for an expanded clone.

v_gene	j_gene	d_gene	abundance	CDR3nt	CDR3aa
TRBV11-2	TRBJ2-7	TRBD1	-	TGTGCCAGCAGTCTTACCACGGGACAGTATAACGAGCAGTACTTC	CASSLTTGQYNEQYF
TRBV28	TRBJ2-7	TRBD2	-	TGTGCCAGCAGTAGGACTAGCGGGCCCTCCTACGAGCAGTACTTC	CASSRTSGPSYEQYF
TRBV30	TRBJ2-6	TRBD2	-	TGTGCCTGGAGGGAACTAGCGGGAGGTCCTTCTGGGGCCAACGTCCTGACTTTC	CAWRELAGGPSGANVLTF
TRBV5-1	TRBJ1-4	TRBD1	-	TGCGCCAGCAGGACCAGACAGGGAACTGAAAAACTGTTTTTT	CASRTRQGTEKLFF
TRBV11-2	TRBJ1-5	-	-	TGTGCCAGCAGCGTGTTAGAGACAGATCAGCCCCAGCATTTT	CASSVLETDQPQHF
TRBV10-2	TRBJ2-1	TRBD2	-	TGCGCCAGCAGTATAATAGCGGGAGGGGAATGGTTAAATGAGCAGTTCTTC	CASSIIAGGEWLNEQFF
TRBV28	TRBJ2-3	TRBD2	-	TGTGCCAGCAGTGGAGCGGGAGGGGATACGCAGTATTTT	CASSGAGGDTQYF
TRBV23-1	TRBJ1-5	-	few	TGCGCCAGCAGTCCCCGGTGTGTGCCCCAGCATTTT	CASSPRCVPQHF
TRBV7-2	TRBJ2-7	TRBD2	-	TGTGCCAGCAGCTTTGGGTACAGCGGGAGAGACGAGCAGTACTTC	CASSFGYSGRDEQYF
TRBV6-5	TRBJ2-7	TRBD2	-	TGTGCCAGCAGTTATTCACCACTAGCGGGATCCTACGAGCAGTACTTC	CASSYSPLAGSYEQYF
TRBV19	TRBJ1-1	TRBD1	-	TGTGCCAGTAGGGGACAGGCCCGGAACACTGAAGCTTTCTTT	CASRGQARNTEAFF
TRBV6-1	TRBJ2-6	TRBD1	-	TGTGCCAGCAGTGGGAACCGGGACAGTCCTCACTCTGGGGCCAACGTCCTGACTTTC	CASSGNRDSPHSGANVLTF
TRBV27	TRBJ2-1	TRBD2	-	TGTGCCAGCAGTCCTTATTCCTTTCCCGGGACTAGCGGGATGCGATCCTACAATGAGCAGTTCTTC	CASSPYSFPGTSGMRSYNEQFF
TRBV30	TRBJ1-3	-	-	TGTGCCTGGAGTGACGTTTCACAGGGAAACACCATATATTTT	CAWSDVSQGNTIYF
TRBV6-5	TRBJ1-1	-	-	TGTGCCAGCAGTTACATAGGAGGGAGCACTGAAGCTTTCTTT	CASSYIGGSTEAFF
TRBV4-1	TRBJ2-4	TRBD1	-	TGCGCCAGCAGCCAGGACAGGCTAGCCAAAAACATTCAGTACTTC	CASSQDRLAKNIQYF
TRBV7-3	TRBJ2-1	-	-	TGTGCCAGCAGCTTAAGTGGCGGGCTAAGCTCCTACAATGAGCAGTTCTTC	CASSLSGGLSSYNEQFF
TRBV7-9	TRBJ1-2	-	-	TGTGCCAGCAGCTTAGGATCAGTCTATGGCTACACCTTC	CASSLGSVYGYTF
TRBV5-6	TRBJ2-7	TRBD2	-	TGTGCCAGCAGCGCGGAACTGGGACTAGCGGGGAACGAGCAGTACTTC	CASSAELGLAGNEQYF
TRBV19	TRBJ2-2	-	-	TGTGCCAGTAATAGGGGGATAGCTGGCGGGGAGCTGTTTTTT	CASNRGIAGGELFF
TRBV7-6	TRBJ2-6	TRBD1	-	TGTGCCAGCAGCTTGACGGGACAGTCCTACTCTGGGGCCAACGTCCTGACTTTC	CASSLTGQSYSGANVLTF
TRBV10-3	TRBJ2-3	-	-	TGTGCCATCAGTGAGTCGGAGGGGATAGAGCCGCAGTATTTT	CAISESEGIEPQYF
TRBV7-9	TRBJ2-1	TRBD2	once	TGTGCCAGCAGCCCTAGCGGGGCCTACAATGAGCAGTTCTTC	CASSPSGAYNEQFF
TRBV5-1	TRBJ2-1	-	-	TGCGCCAGCAGCTTGGCGCTAGCGAACAATGAGCAGTTCTTC	CASSLALANNEQFF
TRBV9	TRBJ2-7	TRBD2	-	TGTGCCAGCAGCGTAGGGGGGCTAGCGGGAGGCGAGCAGTACTTC	CASSVGGLAGGEQYF
TRBV6-1	TRBJ2-7	TRBD1	-	TGTGCCAGCAGTGAATTGGGACAGGGTATTGCCTACGAGCAGTACTTC	CASSELGQGIAYEQYF
TRBV7-9	TRBJ2-1	TRBD2	-	TGTGCCAGCAGCTTACCGGGACTAGCGGGATACAATGAGCAGTTCTTC	CASSLPGLAGYNEQFF
TRBV5-1	TRBJ1-1	TRBD1	-	TGCGCCAGCAGCTTAGGACAGGGCGGTGAAGCTTTCTTT	CASSLGQGGEAFF